The present T cell receptor beta chain was sequenced within a study of T cell repertoires and Cas9 in healthy adults. Germline trimming cut 9 bases from V and 2 bases from J; bases unmatched to any gene: 6. Germline CDR1 is LNHDA and CDR2 is SQIVND (reference sequence). The CDR3 length is 14 residues. This clone was seen only once. Produced via immunoSEQ multiplex PCR; TCRdb's table is partial and in-frame only. The sample holds roughly 23,000 clones; less than 95% are singletons and the top ten take about 1.6%. This chain uses TRBV19 with TRBJ1-3; 8 bases line up with TRBD1. This clonotype was sampled from a human donor in good health. Material: CD4+ effector T cells (CD127+, CD25-, CD137-, CD154-) from PBMCs; culture status not recorded. The CDR3 reads CASRTQGAGNTIYF. The CDR3 DNA sequence: TGTGCCAGCCGCACACAGGGGGCTGGAAACACCATATATTTT.